This entry concerns a single TCR beta chain. Second-dose intervals of approximately 4 or approximately 12 weeks were pooled. TCRdb keeps only in-frame clones here, not all; method: immunoSEQ multiplex PCR. The repertoire holds about 99,000 clones, roughly nine tenths seen once, with about 9% in the top ten. The data were obtained in a study of T cell responses to AZD1222 COVID-19 vaccine. V lost 10 bases and J lost 3; bases outside the gene matches: 12. This CDR3 comprises 15 residues. The germline CDR1 and CDR2 sequences are KGHDR and SFDVKD. This TCR derives from an adult who received the AZD1222 COVID-19 vaccine. Specimen: peripheral blood, collected 28 days after the second AZD1222 dose. This chain uses TRBV24-1 with TRBJ2-7; 9 positions match TRBD1. CDR3 DNA sequence: TGTGCCACAGTGATGGAACCGGGACAGGGCTACGAGCAGTACTTC. It is translated as CATVMEPGQGYEQYF.